This is a list of T cell receptor beta chains from one sample in a study of post-analysis software for immune sequencing data. A single record per CDR3 protein comes from TCRdb applying MiXCR to the PCR reads. The table includes under 200,000 distinct CDR3 sequences, about 36% detected once. Specimen: blood, collected after autologous hematopoietic stem cell transplantation. The receptors derive from a girl aged 5 to 17 with multiple sclerosis. CDR3s include the opening cysteine and the closing phenylalanine or tryptophan. The order of the fields is D gene, V gene, CDR3 length, CDR3 protein. A D gene is named only where the DNA matches it firmly.

D gene: .
V gene: TRBV7-8
CDR3 length: 14
CDR3 protein: CASSPPSQGYEAFF

D gene: .
V gene: TRBV21-1
CDR3 length: 12
CDR3 protein: CASSKQGYEQYF

D gene: .
V gene: TRBV10-3
CDR3 length: 14
CDR3 protein: CATRQGTSTDTQYF

D gene: TRBD2
V gene: TRBV12-3/TRBV12-4
CDR3 length: 14
CDR3 protein: CASSPTGGADTQYF

D gene: TRBD1
V gene: TRBV20-1
CDR3 length: 15
CDR3 protein: CSARDLYRGIETQYF

D gene: TRBD1
V gene: TRBV29-1
CDR3 length: 13
CDR3 protein: CSARTGTGSPLHF

D gene: TRBD1
V gene: TRBV7-2
CDR3 length: 15
CDR3 protein: CASSSGTAWGDTQYF

D gene: TRBD2
V gene: TRBV11-2
CDR3 length: 17
CDR3 protein: CASSLVPSGSAYNEQFF

D gene: .
V gene: TRBV12-3/TRBV12-4
CDR3 length: 13
CDR3 protein: CASNLQGPNEQFF

D gene: TRBD1
V gene: TRBV25-1
CDR3 length: 20
CDR3 protein: CASSEGSEMQPTGQGMVQYF

D gene: TRBD1
V gene: TRBV20-1
CDR3 length: 15
CDR3 protein: CSAPAPRQGMVEQYF

D gene: .
V gene: TRBV7-8
CDR3 length: 15
CDR3 protein: CASSVARDLQQPQHF

D gene: .
V gene: TRBV6-2/TRBV6-3
CDR3 length: 12
CDR3 protein: CASSASSREQFF

D gene: .
V gene: TRBV5-1
CDR3 length: 12
CDR3 protein: CASSFAGSTQYF

D gene: .
V gene: TRBV20-1
CDR3 length: 14
CDR3 protein: CSARGGGNKETQYF

D gene: TRBD1
V gene: TRBV20-1
CDR3 length: 14
CDR3 protein: CSAATGGTNEKLFF

D gene: .
V gene: TRBV27
CDR3 length: 15
CDR3 protein: CASSLSGISTDTQYF

D gene: .
V gene: TRBV12-3/TRBV12-4
CDR3 length: 15
CDR3 protein: CASSSSLSSYNEQFF

D gene: .
V gene: TRBV29-1
CDR3 length: 12
CDR3 protein: CSVVRGGNTQYF

D gene: TRBD1
V gene: TRBV29-1
CDR3 length: 16
CDR3 protein: CSVEKWGQGSGYGYTF

D gene: .
V gene: TRBV7-2
CDR3 length: 14
CDR3 protein: CASSLGSGYGEQYF

D gene: .
V gene: TRBV14
CDR3 length: 16
CDR3 protein: CASSARSRVYGDTQYF

D gene: .
V gene: TRBV5-1
CDR3 length: 16
CDR3 protein: CASSPLRDSSTGELFF

D gene: TRBD2
V gene: TRBV7-2
CDR3 length: 20
CDR3 protein: CASSLASGTSGSKGRNEQFF

D gene: .
V gene: TRBV28
CDR3 length: 12
CDR3 protein: CASSPLWNEQFF

D gene: .
V gene: TRBV6-6
CDR3 length: 16
CDR3 protein: CASSYSTGGVSLSVHF

D gene: .
V gene: TRBV15
CDR3 length: 13
CDR3 protein: CATSNGKNYGYTF

D gene: .
V gene: TRBV13
CDR3 length: 14
CDR3 protein: CASSEASSNQPQHF

D gene: TRBD2
V gene: TRBV27
CDR3 length: 17
CDR3 protein: CASSLSTTSGSLDTQYF

D gene: TRBD2
V gene: TRBV28
CDR3 length: 17
CDR3 protein: CASSSNIAGLAKNIQYF

D gene: .
V gene: TRBV20-1
CDR3 length: 13
CDR3 protein: CSASKARGHEQYF

D gene: .
V gene: TRBV21-1
CDR3 length: 19
CDR3 protein: CASSTLAGAGGPWTDTQYF

D gene: .
V gene: TRBV9
CDR3 length: 15
CDR3 protein: CASSVTGDSYNEQFF

D gene: .
V gene: TRBV5-1
CDR3 length: 13
CDR3 protein: CASSFLVQETQYF

D gene: TRBD2
V gene: TRBV12-3/TRBV12-4
CDR3 length: 15
CDR3 protein: CASSLGGSPTGELFF

D gene: .
V gene: TRBV14
CDR3 length: 14
CDR3 protein: CASSPINGPDTQYF

D gene: TRBD1
V gene: TRBV24-1
CDR3 length: 15
CDR3 protein: CATSDSGTGDEKLFF

D gene: TRBD2
V gene: TRBV3-1
CDR3 length: 15
CDR3 protein: CASSRAGGSTYEQYF

D gene: .
V gene: TRBV28
CDR3 length: 15
CDR3 protein: CASSQYRGGSETQYF

D gene: TRBD1
V gene: TRBV20-1
CDR3 length: 14
CDR3 protein: CSASLDRVGGELFF

D gene: .
V gene: TRBV7-9
CDR3 length: 13
CDR3 protein: CASSLVQIDEQYF

D gene: .
V gene: TRBV6-6
CDR3 length: 16
CDR3 protein: CASHSSTSLSYNEQFF

D gene: TRBD1
V gene: TRBV20-1
CDR3 length: 15
CDR3 protein: CSASNSQGVQETQYF

D gene: .
V gene: TRBV4-1
CDR3 length: 16
CDR3 protein: CASSQDGLGTIYGYTF

D gene: TRBD2
V gene: TRBV14
CDR3 length: 16
CDR3 protein: CASSQVRLAGVETQYF

D gene: .
V gene: TRBV12-3/TRBV12-4
CDR3 length: 14
CDR3 protein: CASSLGSYQETQYF

D gene: .
V gene: TRBV5-1
CDR3 length: 17
CDR3 protein: CASSWTRLRGLHYGYTF

D gene: .
V gene: TRBV7-9
CDR3 length: 14
CDR3 protein: CASSPERDRTEAFF

D gene: .
V gene: TRBV6-6
CDR3 length: 14
CDR3 protein: CASRTGPGRETQYF

D gene: .
V gene: TRBV20-1
CDR3 length: 14
CDR3 protein: CSARRLVAGNEQFF